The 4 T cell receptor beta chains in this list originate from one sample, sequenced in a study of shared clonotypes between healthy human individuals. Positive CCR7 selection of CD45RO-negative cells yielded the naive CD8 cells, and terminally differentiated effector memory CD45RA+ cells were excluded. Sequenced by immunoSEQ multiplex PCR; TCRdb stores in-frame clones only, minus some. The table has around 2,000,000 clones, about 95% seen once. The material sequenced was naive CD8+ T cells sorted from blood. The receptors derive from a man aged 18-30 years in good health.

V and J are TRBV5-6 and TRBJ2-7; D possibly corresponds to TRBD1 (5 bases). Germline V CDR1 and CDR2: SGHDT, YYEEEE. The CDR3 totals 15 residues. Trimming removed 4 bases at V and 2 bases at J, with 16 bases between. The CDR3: CASSPTTKGPYEQYF. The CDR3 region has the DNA TGTGCCAGCAGCCCGACCACAAAGGGGCCCTACGAGCAGTACTTC.

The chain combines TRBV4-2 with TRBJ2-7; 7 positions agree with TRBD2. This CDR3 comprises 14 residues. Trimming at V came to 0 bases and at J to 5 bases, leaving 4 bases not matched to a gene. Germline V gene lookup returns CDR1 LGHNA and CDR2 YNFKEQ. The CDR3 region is CASSQDAGVDEQYF. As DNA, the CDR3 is TGTGCCAGCAGCCAAGATGCGGGAGTGGACGAGCAGTACTTC.

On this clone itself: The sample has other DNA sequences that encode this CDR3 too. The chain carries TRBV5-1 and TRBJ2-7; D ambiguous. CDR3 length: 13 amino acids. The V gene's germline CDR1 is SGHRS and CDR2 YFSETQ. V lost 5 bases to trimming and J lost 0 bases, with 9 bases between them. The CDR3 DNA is TGCGCCAGCAGACTGGGTAGCTCCTACGAGCAGTACTTC. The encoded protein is CASRLGSSYEQYF. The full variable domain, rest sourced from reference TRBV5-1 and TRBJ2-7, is KAGVTQTPRYLIKTRGQQVTLSCSPISGHRSVSWYQQTPGQGLQFLFEYFSETQRNKGNFPGRFSGRQFSNSRSEMNVSTLELGDSALYLCASRLGSSYEQYFGPGTRLTVT.

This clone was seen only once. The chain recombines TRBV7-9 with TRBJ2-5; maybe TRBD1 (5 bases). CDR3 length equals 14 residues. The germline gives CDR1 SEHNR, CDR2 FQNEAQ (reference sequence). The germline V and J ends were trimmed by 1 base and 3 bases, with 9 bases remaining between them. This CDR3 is CASSLELQEETQYF. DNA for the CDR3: TGTGCCAGCAGCTTAGAACTACAGGAAGAGACCCAGTACTTC. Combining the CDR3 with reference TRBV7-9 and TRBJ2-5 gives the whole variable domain DTGVSQNPRHKITKRGQNVTFRCDPISEHNRLYWYRQTLGQGPEFLTYFQNEAQLEKSRLLSDRFSAERPKGSFSTLEIQRTEQGDSAMYLCASSLELQEETQYFGPGTRLLVL.